Each of the 13 T cell receptor beta chains below was sequenced from the same sample in a study of radiotherapy plus CTLA-4 blockade in lung cancer. TCRdb's copy holds only in-frame clones and misses some; the assay was immunoSEQ multiplex PCR. This sample yields around 95,000 clones, of which about 80% are seen a single time; 0.75% to 0.85% belongs to the top ten. The starting material was peripheral blood, obtained from a patient treated with radiotherapy plus ipilimumab. These receptors were obtained from a human donor with non-small cell lung cancer who had stable disease on radiotherapy plus ipilimumab.

This chain links TRBV10-3 with TRBJ2-5, with D unresolved. The length of the CDR3 is 12 residues. V shed 0 bases and J shed 5 bases, with 4 bases lying between them. The germline V gene has CDR1 ENHRY and CDR2 SYGVKD. The CDR3 nucleotides read TGTGCCATCAGTGAGTCGAGGGAGACCCAGTACTTC. Its protein product is CAISESRETQYF.

The V call is TRBV5-1, the J call TRBJ2-2, with 11 bases that match TRBD2. The CDR3 covers 16 residues. Germline assignment: CDR1 SGHRS and CDR2 YFSETQ. The V and J ends lost 5 bases and 5 bases, in that order; junction bases with no gene match: 8. In DNA, the CDR3 is TGCGCCAGCAGTTACCTTAGCGGGGGGGCAACCGGGGAGCTGTTTTTT. This translates into CASSYLSGGATGELFF.

The chain has TRBV7-8 and TRBJ2-7, with TRBD1 identical over 7 bases. J lost 4 bases, V lost 1 base, and 13 bases had no gene match. The germline V gene has CDR1 SGHVS and CDR2 FQNEAQ. The CDR3 sequence is 17 residues long. The CDR3: CASSLEPSTGLKYEQYF. The CDR3 bases are TGTGCCAGCAGCTTAGAACCCTCGACAGGGTTAAAGTACGAGCAGTACTTC.

The chain combines TRBV4-1 with TRBJ2-3, with D uncertain. This CDR3 spans 13 amino acids. Germline assignment: CDR1 MGHRA and CDR2 YSYEKL. V dropped 4 bases and J dropped 0 bases, with 5 bases sitting between them. CDR3 amino acids: CASSLASTDTQYF. The DNA of the CDR3 is TGCGCCAGCAGCCTTGCGAGCACAGATACGCAGTATTTT.

The chain links TRBV6-6 to TRBJ1-1, with D possibly TRBD1 on 5 matching bases. V dropped 4 bases and J dropped 5 bases, with 14 bases sitting between them. The CDR3 totals 14 residues. Per the germline V gene, CDR1 is MNHNY and CDR2 is SVGAGI (reference sequence). The CDR3 DNA reads as TGTGCCAGCAGTTCGGGGGGAAGTGGGACTGAAGCTTTCTTT. It codes for CASSSGGSGTEAFF.

J is TRBJ2-1 and V is TRBV12-5; 9 nucleotides agree with TRBD2. V dropped 5 bases and J dropped 4; count of bases not matched to a gene: 3. CDR1 and CDR2 (germline): LGHNT, FRNRAP. There are 14 residues in the CDR3. Here the CDR3 reads CASGSGGLYNEQFF. Written as DNA, the CDR3 is TGTGCTAGTGGTAGCGGGGGGCTATACAATGAGCAGTTCTTC.

This sequence joins TRBV18 and TRBJ1-6; D uncertain. CDR1 KGHSH and CDR2 LQKENI come from the germline V gene. The CDR3 is 14 amino acids. With 3 bases removed from V and 10 bases from J, the gap between germline ends came to 13 bases. In DNA, the CDR3 is TGTGCCAGCTCACCGTGGAGGGAAGGGTCACCCCTCCACTTT. It is translated as CASSPWREGSPLHF.

The chain has TRBV9 and TRBJ2-5; 9 nucleotides line up with TRBD2. Germline V gives CDR1 SGDLS, CDR2 YYNGEE. This CDR3 is 15 amino acids long. The V gene end was trimmed by 0 bases and the J gene end by 5 bases; junction bases not matched to a gene: 5. The CDR3 is CASSVGAGGGETQYF. Written as DNA, the CDR3 is TGTGCCAGCAGCGTAGGAGCGGGGGGCGGCGAGACCCAGTACTTC.

The CDR3 spells CASSTPGLNTEAFF. The CDR3 coding sequence is TGCGCCAGCAGCACACCGGGGCTGAACACTGAAGCTTTCTTT. V is TRBV5-1 and J is TRBJ1-1, with D tentatively TRBD1 (5 bases). This CDR3 has 14 amino acids. The ends were cut back, 4 bases at V and 0 bases at J, with 10 bases in the middle. Germline V gives CDR1 SGHRS, CDR2 YFSETQ. Supplemented by reference TRBV5-1 and TRBJ1-1, the full variable domain reads KAGVTQTPRYLIKTRGQQVTLSCSPISGHRSVSWYQQTPGQGLQFLFEYFSETQRNKGNFPGRFSGRQFSNSRSEMNVSTLELGDSALYLCASSTPGLNTEAFFGQGTRLTVV.

CDR3: CASSLEGHYGYTF. CDR3 DNA: TGTGCCAGCAGTTTGGAGGGACACTATGGCTACACCTTC. The rearrangement links TRBV27 to TRBJ1-2; D may be TRBD1 (5 bases). Trimming removed 3 bases at V and 3 bases at J, with 8 bases between. Germline V CDR1 and CDR2: MNHEY, SMNVEV (reference sequence). The CDR3 is 13 residues long.

CDR3 amino acids: CASITAMNTEAFF. In DNA, the CDR3 is TGTGCCAGCATTACAGCTATGAACACTGAAGCTTTCTTT. The chain carries TRBV6-1 and TRBJ1-1; D call uncertain. Trimming pared 7 bases from V and 0 bases from J, leaving 9 bases between. Per germline, CDR1 MNHNS and CDR2 SASEGT. The CDR3 loop spans 13 amino acids.

The chain couples TRBV7-2 to TRBJ1-6; the D gene is possibly TRBD1 (5 bases). The CDR3 covers 13 residues. Germline V gene data show CDR1 as SGHTA and CDR2 as FQGNSA. Trimming took 3 bases from V and 7 from J, leaving 7 bases between them. CDR3 region: CASSLGLNSPLHF. CDR3 nucleotides: TGTGCCAGCAGCTTGGGGCTAAATTCACCCCTCCACTTT.

V usage is TRBV2 and J usage is TRBJ2-1; D possibly corresponds to TRBD1 (6 bases). Germline V gene data show CDR1 as SNHLY and CDR2 as FYNNEI. The CDR3 covers 14 residues. Trimming shortened V by 5 bases and J by 6 bases, and 14 bases separated the two germline ends. CDR3 coding DNA: TGTGCCAGCAGTCGTACAGGGTATGGCAATGAGCAGTTCTTC. This sequence encodes CASSRTGYGNEQFF.